The entry below gives a single T cell receptor beta chain sequence along with its context. Its antigen is still unknown. TCRdb's table, derived via immunoSEQ multiplex PCR, lists solely in-frame clones and lacks some. Here the sample spans about 90,000 clones, 91% being singletons. This specimen belongs to a study of OX40 agonist ivuxolimab in advanced cancers. In the study overall: Patients were infused with ivuxolimab every 2 weeks at 0.01 to 10 mg/kg. Study outcomes and limitations: On average, CD8+ T cells had more expanded clones than CD4+. Patients who responded partially at 0.1-3.0 mg/kg showed clonal expansion ranking among the lowest.

The CDR3 loop spans 16 amino acids. The V and J ends lost 4 bases and 4 bases, in that order; junction bases with no gene match: 6. Germline values: CDR1 SGDLS, CDR2 YYNGEE. The chain combines TRBV9 with TRBJ1-6; 9 bases fit TRBD1. The clonotype comes from an adult with an advanced solid tumor such as melanoma, head and neck, liver or kidney cancer. The sequences come from CD4+ or CD8+ T cells sorted from blood, collected in a trial of the OX40 agonist ivuxolimab. The CDR3 here is CASSPGGQGYNSPLHF. DNA for the CDR3: TGTGCCAGCAGCCCAGGGGGACAGGGATATAATTCACCCCTCCACTTT.